This T cell receptor beta chain is drawn from a study of T-cell reconstitution after alpha-beta-depleted transplantation in children. Per the germline V gene, CDR1 is MNHEY and CDR2 is SVGEGT. Trimming took 6 bases from V and 6 from J; bases not matched to a gene: 7. There are 15 residues in the CDR3. This clonotype was found a few times. The TCRbeta library incorporated unique molecular identifiers. TCRdb re-analysed the PCR reads in MiXCR, keeping a single row per CDR3 protein. The sample consists of approximately 150,000 distinct CDR3 sequences, 8.5% to 10% of them appearing once. Specimen: PBMCs, mostly from graft donor cells, collected 180 days after TCRalphabeta/CD19-depleted stem cell transplant. This clonotype was sampled from a female patient aged 2-9 years who had a stem cell transplant for congenital amegakaryocytic thrombocytopenia, so the T cells may come from the graft donor. The rearrangement uses TRBV6-2 or TRBV6-3 and TRBJ1-5; 11 bases agree with TRBD1. CDR3 region: CASRDRTGGSQPQHF. The CDR3 DNA reads TGTGCCAGCAGGGACCGGACAGGGGGCAGTCAGCCCCAGCATTTT.